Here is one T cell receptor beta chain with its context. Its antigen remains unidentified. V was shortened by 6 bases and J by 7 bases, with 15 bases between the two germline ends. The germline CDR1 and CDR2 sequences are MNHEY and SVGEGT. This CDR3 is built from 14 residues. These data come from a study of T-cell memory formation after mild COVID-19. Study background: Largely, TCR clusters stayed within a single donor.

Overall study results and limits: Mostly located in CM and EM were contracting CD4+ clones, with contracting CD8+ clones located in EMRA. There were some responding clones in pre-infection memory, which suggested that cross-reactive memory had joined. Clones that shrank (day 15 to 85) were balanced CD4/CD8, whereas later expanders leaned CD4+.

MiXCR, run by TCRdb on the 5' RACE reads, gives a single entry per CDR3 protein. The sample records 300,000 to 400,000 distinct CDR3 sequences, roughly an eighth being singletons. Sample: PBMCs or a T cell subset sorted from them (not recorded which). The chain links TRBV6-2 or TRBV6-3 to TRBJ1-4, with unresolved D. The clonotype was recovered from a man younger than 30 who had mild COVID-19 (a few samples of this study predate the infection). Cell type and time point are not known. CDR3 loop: CASSPGPTLEKLFF. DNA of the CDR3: TGTGCCAGCAGCCCCGGGCCCACCCTTGAAAAACTGTTTTTT.